This T cell receptor (beta chain) derives from a study of blood T cells in healthy people across ages. The germline CDR1 and CDR2 sequences are MDHEN and SYDVKM. V gave up 10 bases and J gave up 8 bases, with 15 bases separating them. This CDR3 contains 12 residues. Then a second PCR, running roughly 7 to 11 cycles, was carried out with a sample-barcoded 5' primer and a J-beta primer mix. One entry per CDR3 protein, called by TCRdb with MiXCR from the 5' RACE reads. This sample carries almost 800,000 distinct CDR3 sequences, 58% of them seen once, and the ten largest clones take 20% to 25%. Sequencing used blood. This chain uses TRBV28 with TRBJ1-3; D perhaps matches TRBD1 (6 bases). The receptor comes from a man aged 30 to 39 in good health. CDR3 nucleotides: TGTGCCACCAGGGGACAAAGGGACACCATATATTTT. Protein: CATRGQRDTIYF.